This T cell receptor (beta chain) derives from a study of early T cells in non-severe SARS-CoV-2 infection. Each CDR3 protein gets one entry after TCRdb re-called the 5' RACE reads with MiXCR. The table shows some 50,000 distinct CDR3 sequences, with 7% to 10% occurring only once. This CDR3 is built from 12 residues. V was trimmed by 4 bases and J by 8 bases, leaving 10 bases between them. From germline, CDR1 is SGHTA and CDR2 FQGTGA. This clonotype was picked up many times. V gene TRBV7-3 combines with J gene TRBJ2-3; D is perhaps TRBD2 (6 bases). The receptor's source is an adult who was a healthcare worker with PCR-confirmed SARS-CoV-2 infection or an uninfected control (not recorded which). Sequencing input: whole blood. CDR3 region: CASSSVGGTQYF. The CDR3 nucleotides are TGTGCCAGCAGCTCGGTCGGGGGTACGCAGTATTTT.